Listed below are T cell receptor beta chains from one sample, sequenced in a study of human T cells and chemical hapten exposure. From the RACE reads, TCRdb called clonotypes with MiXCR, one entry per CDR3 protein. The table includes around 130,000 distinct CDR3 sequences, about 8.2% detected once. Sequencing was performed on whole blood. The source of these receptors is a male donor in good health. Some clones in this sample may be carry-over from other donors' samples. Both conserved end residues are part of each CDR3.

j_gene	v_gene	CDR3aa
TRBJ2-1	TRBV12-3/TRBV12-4	CASSGIHPAQFF
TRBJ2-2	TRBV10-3	CAIAPTTGELFF
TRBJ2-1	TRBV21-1	CASIWSAGMSSYNEQFF
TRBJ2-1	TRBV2	CASSPIAGNEQFF
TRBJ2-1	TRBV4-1	CASSQDTDSGSYNEQFF
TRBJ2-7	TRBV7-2	CASSPKIVRGYEQYF
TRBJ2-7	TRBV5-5	CASSFQGQDYEQYF
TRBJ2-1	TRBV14	CASSQPGRGGFGQFF
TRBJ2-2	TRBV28	CASSTVGTGPGELFF
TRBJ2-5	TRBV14	CASSHLNRGETQYF
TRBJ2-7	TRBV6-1	CASSEREEGGYEQYF
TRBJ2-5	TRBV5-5	CASSLAQGAQETQYF
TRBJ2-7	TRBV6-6	CASSTSGGHYEQYF
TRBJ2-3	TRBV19	CASSTRDRGTDTQYF
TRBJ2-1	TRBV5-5	CASSLEGYRWAYNEQFF
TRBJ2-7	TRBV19	CASSREGRTTSEQYF
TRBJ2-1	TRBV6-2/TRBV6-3	CASSYSGPGGIYNEQFF
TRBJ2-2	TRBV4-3	CASSQDRGVGTTGELFF
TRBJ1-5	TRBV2	CASSAGQADQPQHF
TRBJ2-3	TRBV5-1	CASSLEGQGTDTQYF
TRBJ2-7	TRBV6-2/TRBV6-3	CASSPPRTSGLSYEQYF
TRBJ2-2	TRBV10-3	CAIRGGQGDAGELFF
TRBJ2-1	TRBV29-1	CSVELRGRFNEQFF
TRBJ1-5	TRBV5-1	CASSYEGNQPQHF
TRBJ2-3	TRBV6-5	CASSYSTPLRAADTQYF
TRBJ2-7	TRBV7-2	CASSSGQVYEQYF
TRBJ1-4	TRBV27	CASSVVGATNEKLFF
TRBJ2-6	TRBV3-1	CASSQDGGANVLTF
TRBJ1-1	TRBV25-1	CASSEVNTEAFF
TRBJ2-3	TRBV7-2	CASSLQRDRDTQYF
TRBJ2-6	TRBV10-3	CAISEEGQGETGANVLTF
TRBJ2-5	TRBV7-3	CASSLRGAGGRETQYF
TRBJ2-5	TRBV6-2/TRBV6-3	CASSYRTVQETQYF
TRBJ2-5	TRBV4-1	CASSSTGSATQETQYF
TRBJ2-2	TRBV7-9	CASSWDPADTGELFF
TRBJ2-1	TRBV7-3	CASSPTRNNEQFF
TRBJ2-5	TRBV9	CASSGYQETQYF
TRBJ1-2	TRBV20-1	CSARDVGGVNGYTF
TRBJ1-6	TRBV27	CASSEGDRSSYNSPLHF
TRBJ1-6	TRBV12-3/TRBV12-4	CASRGQGDSPLHF
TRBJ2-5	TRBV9	CASSAPTGQQETQYF
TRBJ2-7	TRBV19	CASSPSPSGSYEQYF
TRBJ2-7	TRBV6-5	CASTRASGASYEQYF
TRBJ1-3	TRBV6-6	CATSPGTGPASGNTIYF
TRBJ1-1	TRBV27	CASSLRDGNTEAFF
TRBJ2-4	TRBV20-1	CSALPGRVGEWAKNIQYF
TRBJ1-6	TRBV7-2	CASSPRTGQSSYNSPLHF
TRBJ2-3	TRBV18	CASSPAGLRTDTQYF
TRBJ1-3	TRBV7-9	CASSLELEIGNTIYF
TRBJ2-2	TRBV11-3	CASSLGSGRGTGELFF
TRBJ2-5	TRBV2	CASSLGLAGQETQYF
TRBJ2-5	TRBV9	CASSVTTGQYIQETQYF
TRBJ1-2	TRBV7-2	CASSLIDRESGYTF
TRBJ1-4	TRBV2	CASSPVGTTNEKLFF
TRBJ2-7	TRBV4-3	CASSQEGTGMPSEQYF
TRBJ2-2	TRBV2	CASSGTGYRLAGGGAGELFF
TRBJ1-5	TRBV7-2	CASSLVQGLGQPQHF
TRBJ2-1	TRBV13	CASSLAPVGPKSLGNEQFF